A single sample gave rise to the 28 T cell receptor beta chains below, sequenced in a study of blood T cell repertoires in COVID-19. TCRdb keeps only in-frame clones here, not all; method: immunoSEQ multiplex PCR. The sample carries more than 85,000 clones, around 75% recorded once. Source material: peripheral blood. All receptors derive from a man in his 70s with acute or convalescent COVID-19.

This clone was detected a few times. The CDR3 DNA sequence: TGTGCCAGCAGTCCCCGACAGGGACCTTATGTAAATCAGCCCCAGCATTTT. Translating it yields CASSPRQGPYVNQPQHF. The chain couples TRBV27 to TRBJ1-5, with TRBD1 matching 7 bases. Trimming took 5 bases from V and 4 from J; bases not matched to a gene: 14. The CDR3 runs to 17 residues. Germline lookup yields CDR1 MNHEY and CDR2 SMNVEV (reference sequence).

V and J are TRBV19 and TRBJ2-3; 8 bases line up with TRBD2. J lost 3 bases, V lost 4 bases, and 9 bases had no gene match. The CDR3 is made up of 16 amino acids. Germline-derived CDR1 and CDR2 are LNHDA and SQIVND (reference sequence). As DNA, the CDR3 is TGTGCCAGTAGTACAACGTGGTCTAGCGGGACAGATACGCAGTATTTT. This sequence encodes CASSTTWSSGTDTQYF. Looking up the rest from reference TRBV19 and TRBJ2-3 gives the full variable domain: DGGITQSPKYLFRKEGQNVTLSCEQNLNHDAMYWYRQDPGQGLRLIYYSQIVNDFQKGDIAEGYSVSREKKESFPLTVTSAQKNPTAFYLCASSTTWSSGTDTQYFGPGTRLTVL.

The sample holds a few counts of this clone. This chain uses TRBV4-3 with TRBJ1-4; D remains ambiguous. The germline CDR1 and CDR2 sequences are LGHNA and YSLEER. V was pared by 0 bases and J by 4 bases, with 6 bases between. The CDR3 spans 14 residues. The CDR3 nucleotides read TGCGCCAGCAGCCAAGAGAGTAGTAATGAAAAACTGTTTTTT. Residues: CASSQESSNEKLFF.

The V call is TRBV7-9, the J call TRBJ2-7, with a weak D call TRBD1 (6 bases). Trimming left V 0 bases short and J 5 bases short, with 20 bases between. CDR1 SEHNR and CDR2 FQNEAQ come from the germline V gene (reference sequence). The CDR3 covers 17 residues. CDR3 loop: CASSLAGHSTGPHEQYF. The CDR3 nucleotides are TGTGCCAGCAGCTTAGCGGGCCACTCGACAGGTCCCCACGAGCAGTACTTC.

This chain uses TRBV28 with TRBJ1-5; no firm D call. Between the trimmed V and J ends, which lost 6 bases and 6 bases, there was a span of 9 bases. The CDR3 has 12 residues. Germline V lookup: CDR1 MDHEN, CDR2 SYDVKM. In DNA, the CDR3 is TGTGCCAGCAGAGCACTGTCTCAGCCCCAGCATTTT. Amino acids: CASRALSQPQHF.

J is TRBJ2-2 and V is TRBV5-1; 16 positions match TRBD2. Trimming took 4 bases from V and 0 from J; bases not matched to a gene: 12. CDR1 SGHRS and CDR2 YFSETQ come from the germline V gene. This CDR3 is built from 21 residues. The CDR3 region is CASSLWGLAGGFNTNTGELFF. The CDR3 nucleotides read TGCGCCAGCAGCCTCTGGGGACTAGCGGGAGGGTTTAATACGAACACCGGGGAGCTGTTTTTT.

The table lists this clone with many counts. The chain is built from TRBV5-1 and TRBJ1-2; the D gene is possibly TRBD1 (6 bases). This CDR3 contains 14 residues. The V end was cut by 0 bases, the J end by 4 bases, with 10 bases between. Germline V gene sequence: CDR1 SGHRS, CDR2 YFSETQ. CDR3 amino acids: CASSLAGVSYGYTF. DNA for the CDR3: TGCGCCAGCAGCTTGGCAGGGGTGAGCTATGGCTACACCTTC.

This clone has a single count. The CDR3 nucleotides read TGTGCCAGCGCAGGGGGCACTCCTCCCTACGAGCAGTACTTC. Residues: CASAGGTPPYEQYF. V is TRBV6-5 and J is TRBJ2-7, with 8 bases fitting TRBD1. The CDR3 loop spans 14 amino acids. Germline V gives CDR1 MNHEY, CDR2 SVGAGI. J was trimmed by 2 bases and V by 8 bases; bases with no gene match: 8.

V usage is TRBV28 and J usage is TRBJ2-3; 7 positions match TRBD2. V shed 2 bases and J 8 bases; nucleotides not matched to a gene: 13. Looked up from germline, CDR1 is MDHEN and CDR2 is SYDVKM. The CDR3 covers 16 residues. The CDR3: CASSLISAGKRGTQYF. As DNA, the CDR3 is TGTGCCAGCAGTTTAATTTCGGCCGGGAAGCGGGGTACGCAGTATTTT.

This clone has just a few counts. The chain uses TRBV6-5 and TRBJ2-5; TRBD2 agrees at 8 bases. This CDR3 comprises 15 residues. CDR1 is MNHEY, CDR2 SVGAGI, per germline. V dropped 6 bases and J dropped 1; count of bases not matched to a gene: 7. As DNA, the CDR3 is TGTGCCAGCAGAACTCTTAGCGGGGTCCAAGAGACCCAGTACTTC. Encoded protein: CASRTLSGVQETQYF.

This clone was observed once. This rearrangement joins TRBV27 to TRBJ1-1; D perhaps matches TRBD1 (6 bases). V gave up 5 bases and J gave up 1 base, with 20 bases separating them. CDR1 and CDR2 from the germline V gene are MNHEY and SMNVEV (reference sequence). The CDR3 contains 17 residues. The CDR3 DNA reads as TGTGCCAGCAGTCCGCCGCGGGGGCCGACTCCGAACACTGAAGCTTTCTTT. It is translated as CASSPPRGPTPNTEAFF.

The chain has TRBV28 and TRBJ2-7; D gene unclear. Trimming pared 2 bases from V and 6 bases from J, leaving 11 bases between. Germline V lookup: CDR1 MDHEN, CDR2 SYDVKM. This CDR3 is built from 13 residues. The chain's CDR3 is CASSLAIAGEQYF. CDR3 nucleotide sequence: TGTGCCAGCAGTTTAGCGATAGCTGGCGAGCAGTACTTC.

V and J are TRBV18 and TRBJ2-3; 10 bases line up with TRBD1. This CDR3 region has 16 residues. V shed 3 bases, J shed 4 bases, and the junction held 7 bases outside the gene matches. Germline CDR1 is KGHSH and CDR2 is LQKENI. Written as DNA, the CDR3 is TGTGCCAGCTCACCGGGGACAGGGGTTCGATCAGATACGCAGTATTTT. This encodes CASSPGTGVRSDTQYF. Using reference TRBV18 and TRBJ2-3 for the parts outside the CDR3, the full variable domain is NAGVMQNPRHLVRRRGQEARLRCSPMKGHSHVYWYRQLPEEGLKFMVYLQKENIIDESGMPKERFSAEFPKEGPSILRIQQVVRGDSAAYFCASSPGTGVRSDTQYFGPGTRLTVL.

This clone was recorded at least ten times. The genes are TRBV28 and TRBJ2-1; tentatively, D is TRBD1 (6 bases). The germline gives CDR1 MDHEN, CDR2 SYDVKM. Trimming removed 2 bases at V and 6 bases at J, with 8 bases between. The CDR3 sequence is 13 residues long. Written as DNA, the CDR3 is TGTGCCAGCAGTTTAAGACAGGTCAATGAGCAGTTCTTC. Residues: CASSLRQVNEQFF.

This chain uses TRBV3-1 (or the pseudogene TRBV3-2) with TRBJ1-5; D uncertain. The CDR3 totals 14 residues. Germline CDR1 reads LGHDT; CDR2 reads YNNKEL (reference sequence). The V gene lost 6 bases and the J gene lost 2 bases, with 11 bases spanning the gap. CDR3 nucleotides: TGTGCCAGCAGTCTTAGTATGGGCAATCAGCCCCAGCATTTT. Amino acid sequence: CASSLSMGNQPQHF.

V usage is TRBV6-5 and J usage is TRBJ2-3, with TRBD2 matching 10 bases. This CDR3 comprises 15 residues. Germline lookup yields CDR1 MNHEY and CDR2 SVGAGI. Trimming removed 7 bases from V and 6 bases from J; junction bases left unmatched: 10. The CDR3 DNA follows: TGTGCCAGCAACCCACTAGCGGGGTCGAGGGATACGCAGTATTTT. Translated: CASNPLAGSRDTQYF.

This clone has at least ten counts. This chain connects TRBV30 to TRBJ2-1, with 9 positions matching TRBD2. CDR1 is GTSNPN and CDR2 is SVGIG in the germline V gene (reference sequence). J gave up 0 bases and V 2 bases, and 5 bases lay outside the gene matches. The CDR3 runs to 16 residues. CDR3 sequence: CAWSSSGKSSYNEQFF. CDR3 bases: TGTGCCTGGAGTTCTAGCGGGAAGAGCTCCTACAATGAGCAGTTCTTC.

This clone was detected many times. The CDR3 DNA sequence: TGTGCCAGCAGTTTAGGGGGACTCTCTGGGGCCAACGTCCTGACTTTC. Its protein is CASSLGGLSGANVLTF. This chain links TRBV28 with TRBJ2-6; maybe TRBD2 (6 bases). Germline loops: CDR1 MDHEN, CDR2 SYDVKM. This CDR3 contains 16 residues. The V and J ends lost 2 bases and 0 bases respectively, with 8 bases between them.

This clone was seen a single time. The rearrangement uses TRBV9 and TRBJ2-3, with TRBD2 matching over 10 bases. The CDR3 sequence is 15 residues long. The J segment lost 1 base and the V segment lost 4 bases, leaving 3 bases of the junction unmatched. In germline, CDR1 is SGDLS, CDR2 YYNGEE. CDR3 region: CASSRTSGGTDTQYF. The CDR3 DNA reads TGTGCCAGCAGCCGCACTAGCGGGGGCACAGATACGCAGTATTTT.

CDR3 region: CASSLRTGDADTQYF. For the CDR3, the DNA is TGTGCCAGTAGTCTGAGGACAGGGGACGCAGATACGCAGTATTTT. This rearrangement joins TRBV19 to TRBJ2-3, with 9 nucleotides matching TRBD1. This CDR3 has 15 residues. The V segment lost 5 bases and the J segment 4 bases; nucleotides outside the gene matches: 7. Germline loops: CDR1 LNHDA, CDR2 SQIVND (reference sequence).

The chain joins TRBV5-4 to TRBJ2-6; D gene unclear. Germline values: CDR1 SGHNT, CDR2 YYREEE (reference sequence). There are 15 residues in the CDR3. The V gene lost 3 bases and the J gene lost 4 bases, with 11 bases spanning the gap. The CDR3 DNA reads as TGTGCCAGCAGCTCCCTCTTGGGCGGGGCCAACGTCCTGACTTTC. This sequence encodes CASSSLLGGANVLTF.

This clone was counted a few times. J is TRBJ2-2 and V is TRBV9; no clear D. Germline assignment: CDR1 SGDLS and CDR2 YYNGEE. V gave up 4 bases and J gave up 4 bases, with 8 bases separating them. The CDR3 is made up of 13 amino acids. The CDR3: CASSLDFTGELFF. As DNA, the CDR3 is TGTGCCAGCAGCCTAGACTTCACCGGGGAGCTGTTTTTT.

The rearrangement joins TRBV6-4 to TRBJ1-4; no definite D call. V dropped 2 bases and J dropped 0 bases, with 13 bases sitting between them. The CDR3 is 17 amino acids. The germline V gene has CDR1 MRHNA and CDR2 SNTAGT. The CDR3 loop is CASSDRNEVATNEKLFF. The DNA of the CDR3 is TGTGCCAGCAGTGACAGAAATGAGGTTGCAACTAATGAAAAACTGTTTTTT.

In its sample, this clone was seen a few times. The chain links TRBV24-1 to TRBJ2-1, with 7 nucleotides matching TRBD2. The V gene end was trimmed by 4 bases and the J gene end by 5 bases; junction bases not matched to a gene: 4. CDR3 size: 14 residues. CDR1 KGHDR and CDR2 SFDVKD come from the germline V gene. The CDR3 loop reads CATSETGTNNEQFF. The CDR3 nucleotides read TGTGCCACCAGTGAGACCGGGACTAACAATGAGCAGTTCTTC.

V is TRBV30 and J is TRBJ2-7, with 7 nucleotides matching TRBD1. Germline trimming cut 0 bases from V and 2 bases from J; bases unmatched to any gene: 4. The CDR3 consists of 14 residues. Germline V gene data show CDR1 as GTSNPN and CDR2 as SVGIG (reference sequence). Here the CDR3 DNA reads TGTGCCTGGAGTGTGTCAGGGGGTACCTACGAGCAGTACTTC. Its translation: CAWSVSGGTYEQYF. Full variable domain (outside the CDR3, taken from reference TRBV30 and TRBJ2-7): SQTIHQWPATLVQPVGSPLSLECTVEGTSNPNLYWYRQAAGRGLQLLFYSVGIGQISSEVPQNLSASRPQDRQFILSSKKLLLSDSGFYLCAWSVSGGTYEQYFGPGTRLTVT.

This clone turned up a few times. The chain employs TRBV29-1 and TRBJ2-3; D perhaps matches TRBD2 (5 bases). Looked up from germline, CDR1 is SQVTM and CDR2 is ANQGSEA. V was pared by 4 bases and J by 1 base, with 15 bases between. This CDR3 has 15 amino acids. The CDR3 spells CSVAGGLVGTDTQYF. The CDR3 nucleotides read TGCAGCGTTGCGGGTGGACTCGTGGGCACAGATACGCAGTATTTT.

This chain links TRBV4-3 with TRBJ2-5, with 9 bases aligning to TRBD2. CDR3 size: 15 residues. Germline CDR1 reads LGHNA; CDR2 reads YSLEER. Losses at the gene ends were 0 bases for V and 5 bases for J; bases not matched to a gene: 4. CDR3 bases: TGCGCCAGCAGCCAAGACTCGCGGGAGGGTGAGACCCAGTACTTC. Translation gives CASSQDSREGETQYF.

The J gene is TRBJ1-1, the V gene TRBV19; D ambiguous. This CDR3 is built from 13 residues. Trimming stripped 9 bases from V and 6 bases from J, with 17 bases between. Germline CDR1 and CDR2: LNHDA and SQIVND (reference sequence). CDR3 bases: TGTGCCAGCCTTAGCAACGGGAAGTCTGAAGCTTTCTTT. Its translation: CASLSNGKSEAFF.